The clone carrying this T cell receptor (beta chain) showed up just a few times. The germline CDR1 and CDR2 sequences are MDHEN and SYDVKM. The V gene end was trimmed by 5 bases and the J gene end by 4 bases; junction bases not matched to a gene: 14. The CDR3 extends over 16 amino acids. Repertoires were generated with immunoSEQ multiplex PCR, while TCRdb's copy carries only in-frame clones and drops some. The top ten hold about 6% of the sample, which has approximately 110,000 clones, around 70% seen once. The data were taken from a study of blood T cell repertoires in COVID-19. Input material: peripheral blood. V and J are TRBV28 and TRBJ2-7, with 7 bases lining up with TRBD2. The TCR sequence derives from a man older than 75 with COVID-19, enrolled during active disease. The CDR3 loop reads CASSLRSGRGSYEQYF. In DNA form, the CDR3 reads TGTGCCAGCAGTCTACGTAGCGGGCGAGGGAGTTACGAGCAGTACTTC.